This T cell receptor beta chain was found in a study of T-cell reconstitution after alpha-beta-depleted transplantation in children. Of note for this clonotype: Its antigen remains unidentified.

Unique molecular identifiers were incorporated when the TCRbeta library was constructed. In TCRdb, the PCR reads were re-called with MiXCR into one record per CDR3 protein. The table has some 81,000 distinct CDR3 sequences, around 14% seen once. V trimming: 6 bases; J trimming: 3 bases; junction bases outside the gene matches: 8. This CDR3 spans 13 amino acids. Germline CDR1 reads SQVTM; CDR2 reads ANQGSEA. Study results and limitations: Surviving recipient T cells and thymic progenitors underlay high day-60 TCRbeta diversity in some patients. Several hundred rapidly expanded clones from non-depleted graft cells reportedly supplied alpha-beta T cells about two months post-transplant. Newly produced T cells mostly provided counts and TCRbeta diversity after one year, as hyperexpanded clones declined.

The rearrangement uses TRBV29-1 and TRBJ2-7; 7 bases match TRBD2. The sample was PBMCs, mostly from graft donor cells, taken 180 days after TCRalphabeta/CD19-depleted stem cell transplant. The TCR originated in a male patient aged 2-9 years who had a stem cell transplant for acute lymphoblastic leukemia, so the T cells may come from the graft donor. The CDR3 region is CSVGGGSHYEQYF. The DNA of the CDR3 is TGCAGCGTGGGGGGGGGATCCCACTACGAGCAGTACTTC.